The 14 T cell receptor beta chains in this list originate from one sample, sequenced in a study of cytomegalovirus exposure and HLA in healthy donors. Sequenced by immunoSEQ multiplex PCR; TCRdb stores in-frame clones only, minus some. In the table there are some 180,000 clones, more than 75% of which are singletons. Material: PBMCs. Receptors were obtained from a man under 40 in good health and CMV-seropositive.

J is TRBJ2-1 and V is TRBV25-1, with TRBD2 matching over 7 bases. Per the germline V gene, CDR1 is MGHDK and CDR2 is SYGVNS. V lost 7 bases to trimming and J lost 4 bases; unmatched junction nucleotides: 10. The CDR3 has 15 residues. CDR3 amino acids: CASTPGGGRYNEQFF. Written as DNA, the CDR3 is TGTGCCAGCACCCCTGGGGGGGGAAGGTACAATGAGCAGTTCTTC. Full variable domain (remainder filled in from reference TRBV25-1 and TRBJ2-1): EADIYQTPRYLVIGTGKKITLECSQTMGHDKMYWYQQDPGMELHLIHYSYGVNSTEKGDLSSESTVSRIRTEHFPLTLESARPSHTSQYLCASTPGGGRYNEQFFGPGTRLTVL.

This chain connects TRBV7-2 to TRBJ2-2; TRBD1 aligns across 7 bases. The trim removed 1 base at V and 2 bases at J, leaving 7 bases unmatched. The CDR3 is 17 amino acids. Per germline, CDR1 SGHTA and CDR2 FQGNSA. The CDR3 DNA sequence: TGTGCCAGCAGCTTAGTCGGACAGGTGGTTAACACCGGGGAGCTGTTTTTT. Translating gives CASSLVGQVVNTGELFF.

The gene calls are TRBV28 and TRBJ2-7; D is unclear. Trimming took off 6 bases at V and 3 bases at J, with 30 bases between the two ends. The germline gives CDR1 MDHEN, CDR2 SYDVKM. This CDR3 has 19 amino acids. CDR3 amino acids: CASRTRAGGKETPDYEQYF. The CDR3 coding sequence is TGTGCCAGCAGGACCAGAGCCGGCGGCAAGGAGACCCCAGACTACGAGCAGTACTTC.

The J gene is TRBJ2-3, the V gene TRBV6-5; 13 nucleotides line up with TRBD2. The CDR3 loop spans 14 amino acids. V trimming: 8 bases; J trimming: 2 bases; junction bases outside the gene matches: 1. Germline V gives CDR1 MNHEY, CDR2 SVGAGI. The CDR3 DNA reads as TGTGCCAGCGGACTAGCGGGAGACACAGATACGCAGTATTTT. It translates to CASGLAGDTDTQYF.

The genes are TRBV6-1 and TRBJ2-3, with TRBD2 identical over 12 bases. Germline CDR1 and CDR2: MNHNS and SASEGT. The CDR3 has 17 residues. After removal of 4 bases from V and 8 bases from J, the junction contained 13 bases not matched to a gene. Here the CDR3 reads CASSGGPTSGGRGTQYF. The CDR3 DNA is TGTGCCAGCAGTGGGGGGCCGACTAGCGGGGGCCGAGGTACGCAGTATTTT.

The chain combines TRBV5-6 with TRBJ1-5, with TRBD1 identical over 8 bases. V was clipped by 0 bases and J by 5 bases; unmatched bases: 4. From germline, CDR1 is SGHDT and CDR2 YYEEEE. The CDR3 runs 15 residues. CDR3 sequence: CASSLASGGYQPQHF. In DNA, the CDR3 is TGTGCCAGCAGCTTGGCCTCAGGGGGCTATCAGCCCCAGCATTTT.

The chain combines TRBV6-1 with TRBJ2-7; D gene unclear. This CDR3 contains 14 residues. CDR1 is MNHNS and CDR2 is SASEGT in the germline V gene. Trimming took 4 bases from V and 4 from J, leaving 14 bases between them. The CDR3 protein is CASSARTYSYEQYF. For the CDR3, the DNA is TGTGCCAGCAGTGCTCGGACCTATTCATACGAGCAGTACTTC.

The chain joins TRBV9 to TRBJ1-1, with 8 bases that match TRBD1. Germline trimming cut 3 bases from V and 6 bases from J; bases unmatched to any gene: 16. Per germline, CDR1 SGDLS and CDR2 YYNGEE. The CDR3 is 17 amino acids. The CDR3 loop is CASSDLPGTGWPPEAFF. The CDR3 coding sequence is TGTGCCAGCAGCGACCTACCGGGGACAGGATGGCCCCCTGAAGCTTTCTTT.

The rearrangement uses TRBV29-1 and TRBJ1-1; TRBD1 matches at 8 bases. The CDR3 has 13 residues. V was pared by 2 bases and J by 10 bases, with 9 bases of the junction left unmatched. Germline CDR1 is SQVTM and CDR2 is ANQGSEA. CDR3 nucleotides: TGCAGCGTTGAAAGGGTTATGGACAGGGTAGCTTTCTTT. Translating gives CSVERVMDRVAFF.

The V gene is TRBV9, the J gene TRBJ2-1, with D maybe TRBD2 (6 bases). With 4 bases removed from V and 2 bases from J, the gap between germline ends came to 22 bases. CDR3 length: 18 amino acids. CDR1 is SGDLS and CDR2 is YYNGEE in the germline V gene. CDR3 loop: CASSTHRLGRGTYNEQFF. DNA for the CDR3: TGTGCCAGCAGCACCCATCGGCTGGGTCGGGGGACCTACAATGAGCAGTTCTTC.

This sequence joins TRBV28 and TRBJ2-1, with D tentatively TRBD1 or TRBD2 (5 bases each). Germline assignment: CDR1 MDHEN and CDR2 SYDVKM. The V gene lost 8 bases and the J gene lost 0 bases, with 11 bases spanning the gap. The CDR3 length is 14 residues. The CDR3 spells CASPRAGSYNEQFF. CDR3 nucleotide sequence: TGTGCCAGCCCCAGGGCGGGCTCCTACAATGAGCAGTTCTTC.

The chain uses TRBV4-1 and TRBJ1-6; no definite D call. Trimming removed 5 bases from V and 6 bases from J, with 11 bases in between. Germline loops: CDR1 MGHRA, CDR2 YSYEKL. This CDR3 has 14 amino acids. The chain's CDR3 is CASSVGIFNSPLHF. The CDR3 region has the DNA TGCGCCAGCAGCGTCGGGATTTTTAATTCACCCCTCCACTTT.

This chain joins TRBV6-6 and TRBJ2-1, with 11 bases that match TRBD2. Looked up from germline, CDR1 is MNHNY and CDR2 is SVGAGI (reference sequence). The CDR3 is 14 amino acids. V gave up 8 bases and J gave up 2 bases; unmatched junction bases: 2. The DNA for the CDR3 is TGTGCCAGCTCGACTAGCGGGGCCTACAATGAGCAGTTCTTC. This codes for CASSTSGAYNEQFF.

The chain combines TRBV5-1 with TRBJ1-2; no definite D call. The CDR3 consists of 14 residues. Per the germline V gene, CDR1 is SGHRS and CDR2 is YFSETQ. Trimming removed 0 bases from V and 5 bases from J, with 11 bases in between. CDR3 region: CASSLVMTSYGYTF. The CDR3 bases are TGCGCCAGCAGCTTGGTTATGACATCTTATGGCTACACCTTC.